The clone carrying this T cell receptor beta chain came up a few times. As handled by the study authors: Amplification of reference gene primers provided the estimated nucleated cell counts. Assay used: immunoSEQ multiplex PCR; TCRdb lists only in-frame clones, some missing. The DNA was the basis for D and trimming; V, J and clone size are from that table. The sample consists of some 250,000 clones, roughly 80% of them appearing once. The data derive from a study of blood T cell repertoires in COVID-19. Study background: Collection of acute and convalescent COVID-19 samples took place in the United States, Italy and Spain. The cDNA or gDNA used as material had been derived from T cells, B-cell-depleted T cells, or PBMCs.

Sequencing was performed on peripheral blood. This TCR was recovered from a woman aged 18-35 years with acute or convalescent COVID-19.

DNA for the CDR3: TGTGCCAGCAGCCCCCAGGGATACGAGCAGTACTTC. It is translated as CASSPQGYEQYF. The rearrangement joins TRBV9 to TRBJ2-7; D possibly corresponds to TRBD1 (5 bases). From germline, CDR1 is SGDLS and CDR2 YYNGEE. Trimming removed 4 bases from V and 4 bases from J, with 9 bases in between. The CDR3 consists of 12 residues.